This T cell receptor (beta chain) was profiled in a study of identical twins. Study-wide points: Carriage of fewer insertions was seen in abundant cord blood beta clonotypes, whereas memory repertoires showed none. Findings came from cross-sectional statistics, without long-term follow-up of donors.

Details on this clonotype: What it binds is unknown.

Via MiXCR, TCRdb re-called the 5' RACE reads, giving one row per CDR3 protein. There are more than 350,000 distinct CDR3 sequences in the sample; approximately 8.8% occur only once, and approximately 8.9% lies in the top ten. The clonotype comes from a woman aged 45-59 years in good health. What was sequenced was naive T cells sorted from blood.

The CDR3 DNA reads as TGTGCCAGCTCAGAGACAGGGGTGGGCTCGAATAAGCAGTTCTTC. This gives the protein CASSETGVGSNKQFF. The chain uses TRBV18 and TRBJ2-1, with 8 bases matching TRBD1. J was trimmed by 11 bases and V by 5 bases; bases with no gene match: 14. This CDR3 contains 15 residues. The germline gives CDR1 KGHSH, CDR2 LQKENI.